Sequencing of this TCR beta chain was carried out in a study of T cells in Graves' hyperthyroidism and ophthalmopathy. The source material, RNA transcripts, was used to amplify TCR beta CDR3 regions. HTBI primers drove first-round RT-PCR of the TCR CDR3. In TCRdb, the multiplex PCR reads were re-called with MiXCR into one record per CDR3 protein. The sample carries 150,000 or so distinct CDR3 sequences, approximately 24% recorded once. This clonotype occurred many times. This CDR3 contains 16 residues. Per germline, CDR1 SGHAT and CDR2 FQNNGV. Trimming took 6 bases from V and 0 from J, leaving 15 bases between them.

Material: blood. The genes are TRBV11-2 and TRBJ2-1, with D tentatively TRBD2 (6 bases). The clonotype comes from a woman in her forties or fifties with Graves' hyperthyroidism that later progressed to Graves' ophthalmopathy. The CDR3 region has the DNA TGTGCCAGCAGTCCAGCGGGCGCAAGCTCCTACAATGAGCAGTTCTTC. Protein: CASSPAGASSYNEQFF. Looking up the rest from reference TRBV11-2 and TRBJ2-1 gives the full variable domain: EAGVAQSPRYKIIEKRQSVAFWCNPISGHATLYWYQQILGQGPKLLIQFQNNGVVDDSQLPKDRFSAERLKGVDSTLKIQPAKLEDSAVYLCASSPAGASSYNEQFFGPGTRLTVL.